The source of this T cell receptor beta chain is a study of cytomegalovirus exposure and HLA in healthy donors. Study details: Within the Caucasian-associated ancestry cluster were 81% of the roughly 400 genotyped donors.

The germline CDR1 and CDR2 sequences are SGHRS and YFSETQ. The CDR3 totals 15 residues. The V end lost 2 bases, the J end lost 7 bases, and 13 bases lay between the germline ends. PCR primers comprised 60 Vbeta and 13 Jbeta primers. The method was immunoSEQ multiplex PCR; TCRdb's version includes in-frame clones alone and lacks a portion of them. Among roughly 100,000 clones listed, around two thirds were seen once. Comments on this clone: Its antigen remains unidentified.

Points from the study as a whole: By HLA locus, TCR association rates varied in a later analysis, with DRB1 showing the most and HLA-C the fewest.

The specimen sequenced was PBMCs. V and J are TRBV5-1 and TRBJ1-6, with D perhaps TRBD1 (5 bases). This receptor was taken from a woman aged 50 to 60 in good health and CMV-seronegative. The CDR3 coding sequence is TGCGCCAGCAGCTTCTCCGGGACTTCGAATTCACCCCTCCACTTT. This gives the protein CASSFSGTSNSPLHF. The full variable domain, rest sourced from reference TRBV5-1 and TRBJ1-6, is KAGVTQTPRYLIKTRGQQVTLSCSPISGHRSVSWYQQTPGQGLQFLFEYFSETQRNKGNFPGRFSGRQFSNSRSEMNVSTLELGDSALYLCASSFSGTSNSPLHFGNGTRLTVT.